This T cell receptor beta chain comes out of a study of T cells in Graves' hyperthyroidism and ophthalmopathy. With a duration under 2 months, the hyperthyroidism was newly diagnosed in patients aged 18 to 65. Study-wide points: Model-based prediction identified ophthalmopathy a median about 6 months prior to its onset. The majority of expanded thyroid clonotypes above 0.001 also appeared in blood.

Amplified TCR beta CDR3 regions came from RNA transcripts. Using the HTBI primer set, a first-round RT-PCR was run on the TCR CDR3. TCRdb independently ran MiXCR on the multiplex PCR reads; one entry per CDR3 protein. This sample carries a few hundred thousand distinct CDR3 sequences, 35% to 55% of them seen once, and the ten largest clones take about 7.8%. Many counts were recorded for this clonotype. Its antigen remains unidentified. The CDR3 has 14 amino acids. V lost 4 bases and J lost 3, with 15 bases in between. Germline CDR1 and CDR2: SQVTM and ANQGSEA. The sequenced material came from peripheral blood or thyroid tissue (not recorded which). The V and J genes are TRBV29-1 and TRBJ1-1, with unresolved D. The receptor was isolated from a woman aged 18-29 years with Graves' hyperthyroidism. The CDR3 DNA is TGCAGCGTTGTCCCGGGAAGGAGGGACACTGAAGCTTTCTTT. Translating gives CSVVPGRRDTEAFF.